The 17 T cell receptor beta chains below all came from one sample that was sequenced in a study of control samples from healthy donors and cancer patients. The table came from immunoSEQ multiplex PCR; TCRdb's copy has only in-frame clones and leaves some out. The table has tens of thousands of clones, about nine tenths seen once; the top ten hold about an eighth. Sequencing was performed on PBMCs. The receptors derive from a man between 50 and 59 years old with lung cancer.

This clone was picked up a small number of times. The CDR3 sequence: CASSDPMNTEAFF. CDR3 sequence (DNA): TGTGCCAGCAGCGATCCAATGAACACTGAAGCTTTCTTT. The V call is TRBV5-5, the J call TRBJ1-1; the D is unclear. The ends were cut back, 4 bases at V and 0 bases at J, with 7 bases in the middle. The CDR3 loop spans 13 amino acids. Per germline, CDR1 SGHKS and CDR2 YYEKEE (reference sequence).

The chain carries TRBV7-2 and TRBJ2-3, with D perhaps matching TRBD2 (6 bases). Germline CDR1 is SGHTA and CDR2 is FQGNSA. The CDR3 contains 17 residues. Trimming removed 3 bases from V and 0 bases from J, with 16 bases in between. The CDR3 DNA sequence: TGTGCCAGCAGCTTCCTGAAAATCGCGGGAAGCACAGATACGCAGTATTTT. It yields the protein CASSFLKIAGSTDTQYF.

The CDR3 region has the DNA TGTGCCAGCAGTTTTGGGACAGGGAATCAGCCCCAGCATTTT. Its translation is CASSFGTGNQPQHF. The chain couples TRBV28 to TRBJ1-5, with 9 bases fitting TRBD1. V gave up 3 bases and J gave up 4 bases; unmatched junction bases: 1. The CDR3 has 14 residues. The V gene's germline CDR1 is MDHEN and CDR2 SYDVKM.

The rearrangement links TRBV5-6 to TRBJ2-7; D may be TRBD1 (6 bases). The CDR3 sequence is 15 residues long. Germline V CDR1 and CDR2: SGHDT, YYEEEE. The V gene lost 4 bases and the J gene lost 3 bases, with 17 bases spanning the gap. In nucleotides, the CDR3 is TGTGCCAGCAGCCCAGAGGACAGTCCGTTCTACGAGCAGTACTTC. As protein: CASSPEDSPFYEQYF.

A few counts support this clone. The chain links TRBV2 to TRBJ1-1; TRBD1 matches at 9 bases. The junction had 8 bases not matched to a gene; V was cut back by 8 bases and J by 1 base. The CDR3 length is 15 residues. The germline CDR1 and CDR2 sequences are SNHLY and FYNNEI. Here the CDR3 reads CASGPGTGPNTEAFF. The CDR3, as DNA: TGTGCCAGCGGTCCCGGGACAGGGCCGAACACTGAAGCTTTCTTT.

This chain connects TRBV6-6 to TRBJ1-3; no clear D. The germline CDR1 and CDR2 sequences are MNHNY and SVGAGI (reference sequence). This CDR3 has 15 residues. V gave up 0 bases and J gave up 1 base, with 7 bases separating them. The CDR3 DNA reads as TGTGCCAGCAGTTACTCTTGGGGATCTGGAAACACCATATATTTT. It translates to CASSYSWGSGNTIYF.

This sequence joins TRBV7-6 and TRBJ2-6, with D unresolved. This CDR3 is built from 17 residues. V was cut by 1 base and J by 1 base, with 11 bases left in between. The germline CDR1 and CDR2 sequences are SGHVS and FNYEAQ. The CDR3 region has the DNA TGTGCCAGCAGCTTAGGGGCCCTCGGATCTGGGGCCAACGTCCTGACTTTC. Translation gives CASSLGALGSGANVLTF.

The chain combines TRBV4-1 with TRBJ2-1, with TRBD1 matching over 9 bases. The germline gives CDR1 MGHRA, CDR2 YSYEKL. V lost 3 bases, J lost 9 bases, and 15 bases stayed unmatched. The CDR3 covers 17 residues. The CDR3 DNA sequence: TGCGCCAGCAGCCATCCTACCGGACAGGGGATTGTTAGTGAGCAGTTCTTC. Translating it yields CASSHPTGQGIVSEQFF.

This clone has a handful of counts. The chain joins TRBV4-3 to TRBJ1-6; unclear D gene. This CDR3 has 15 residues. V was pared by 1 base and J by 5 bases, with 9 bases between. Germline-derived CDR1 and CDR2 are LGHNA and YSLEER. The CDR3 coding sequence is TGCGCCAGCAGCCAAGTCCAGACCAATAATTCACCCCTCCACTTT. This translates into CASSQVQTNNSPLHF.

The V gene is TRBV18, the J gene TRBJ2-3; D gene uncertain. V was shortened by 2 bases and J by 5 bases, with 17 bases between the two germline ends. The germline gives CDR1 KGHSH, CDR2 LQKENI. The CDR3 extends over 16 amino acids. CDR3 DNA sequence: TGTGCCAGCTCACCATCGTCTCCCGGACCGGGAGATACGCAGTATTTT. Residues: CASSPSSPGPGDTQYF. Combining the CDR3 with reference TRBV18 and TRBJ2-3 gives the whole variable domain NAGVMQNPRHLVRRRGQEARLRCSPMKGHSHVYWYRQLPEEGLKFMVYLQKENIIDESGMPKERFSAEFPKEGPSILRIQQVVRGDSAAYFCASSPSSPGPGDTQYFGPGTRLTVL.

The chain carries TRBV3-1 (or the pseudogene TRBV3-2) and TRBJ1-6; D gene unclear. With 4 bases removed from V and 7 bases from J, the gap between germline ends came to 14 bases. The CDR3 consists of 15 residues. Germline values: CDR1 LGHDT, CDR2 YNNKEL (reference sequence). CDR3 sequence: CASSPQWGSNSPLHF. Here the CDR3 DNA reads TGTGCCAGCAGCCCCCAGTGGGGAAGCAATTCACCCCTCCACTTT.

This chain joins TRBV2 and TRBJ1-4; 10 positions match TRBD1. The CDR3 length is 14 residues. V gave up 6 bases and J gave up 5 bases; unmatched junction bases: 3. Germline V gene lookup returns CDR1 SNHLY and CDR2 FYNNEI. This chain's CDR3 is CASRRTGGNEKLFF. For the CDR3, the DNA is TGTGCCAGCAGGAGGACAGGGGGGAATGAAAAACTGTTTTTT.

The V gene is TRBV19, the J gene TRBJ1-1; 8 bases match TRBD1. Germline-derived CDR1 and CDR2 are LNHDA and SQIVND (reference sequence). CDR3 length: 12 amino acids. After removal of 3 bases from V and 8 bases from J, the junction contained 2 bases not matched to a gene. CDR3 bases: TGTGCCAGTAGTATGAGGGACAGGGAAGCTTTCTTT. Encoded protein: CASSMRDREAFF.

The chain uses TRBV30 and TRBJ1-4; no reliable D call. Trimming removed 2 bases at V and 7 bases at J, with 11 bases between. Looked up from germline, CDR1 is GTSNPN and CDR2 is SVGIG (reference sequence). CDR3 size: 13 residues. The CDR3 DNA is TGTGCCTGGAGTTGGTCGGTGGGTGAAAAACTGTTTTTT. Protein sequence: CAWSWSVGEKLFF.

The chain has TRBV10-3 and TRBJ2-7; D gene uncertain. The V and J ends lost 4 bases and 0 bases respectively, with 10 bases between them. Germline CDR1 ENHRY, CDR2 SYGVKD. The CDR3 loop spans 14 amino acids. The CDR3 protein is CAISAGGNSYEQYF. DNA of the CDR3: TGTGCCATCAGTGCTGGCGGTAACTCCTACGAGCAGTACTTC.

This sequence joins TRBV30 and TRBJ2-3, with D perhaps TRBD1 (6 bases). V lost 5 bases and J 6 bases, leaving 21 bases between the germline ends. CDR3 length: 15 residues. Germline V lookup: CDR1 GTSNPN, CDR2 SVGIG (reference sequence). CDR3 sequence reads: CAWDKTGDRGDTQYF. CDR3 nucleotide sequence: TGTGCCTGGGATAAGACAGGCGATAGAGGGGATACGCAGTATTTT. Drawing the rest from reference TRBV30 and TRBJ2-3, the complete variable domain is SQTIHQWPATLVQPVGSPLSLECTVEGTSNPNLYWYRQAAGRGLQLLFYSVGIGQISSEVPQNLSASRPQDRQFILSSKKLLLSDSGFYLCAWDKTGDRGDTQYFGPGTRLTVL.

The J gene is TRBJ1-6, the V gene TRBV19, with 9 bases matching TRBD1. After removal of 4 bases from V and 7 bases from J, the junction contained 8 bases not matched to a gene. CDR3 length equals 16 residues. Germline CDR1 LNHDA, CDR2 SQIVND (reference sequence). The CDR3, as DNA: TGTGCCAGTAGTACCCCTGGACAGGGGCGAAATTCACCCCTCCACTTT. It encodes CASSTPGQGRNSPLHF.